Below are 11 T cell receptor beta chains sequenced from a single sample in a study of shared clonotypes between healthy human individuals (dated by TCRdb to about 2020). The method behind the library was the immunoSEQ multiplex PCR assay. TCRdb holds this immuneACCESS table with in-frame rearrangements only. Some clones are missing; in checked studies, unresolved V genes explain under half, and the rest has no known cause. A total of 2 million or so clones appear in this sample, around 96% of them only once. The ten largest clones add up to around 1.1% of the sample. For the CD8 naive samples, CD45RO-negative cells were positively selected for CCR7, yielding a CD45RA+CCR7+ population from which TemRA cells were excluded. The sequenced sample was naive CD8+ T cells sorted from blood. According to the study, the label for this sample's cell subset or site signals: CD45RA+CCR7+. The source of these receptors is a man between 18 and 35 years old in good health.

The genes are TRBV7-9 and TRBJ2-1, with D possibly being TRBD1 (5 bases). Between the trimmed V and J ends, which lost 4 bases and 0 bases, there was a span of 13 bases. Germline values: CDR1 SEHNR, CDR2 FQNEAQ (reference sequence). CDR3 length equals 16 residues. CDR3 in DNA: TGTGCCAGCAGCTCGACCGCGACAGTCTCCTACAATGAGCAGTTCTTC. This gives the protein CASSSTATVSYNEQFF.

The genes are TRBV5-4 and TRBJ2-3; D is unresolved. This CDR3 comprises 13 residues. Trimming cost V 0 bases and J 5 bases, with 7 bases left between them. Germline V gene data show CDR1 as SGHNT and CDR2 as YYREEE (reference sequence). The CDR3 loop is CASSLGVEDTQYF. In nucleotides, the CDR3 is TGTGCCAGCAGCTTGGGGGTGGAAGATACGCAGTATTTT.

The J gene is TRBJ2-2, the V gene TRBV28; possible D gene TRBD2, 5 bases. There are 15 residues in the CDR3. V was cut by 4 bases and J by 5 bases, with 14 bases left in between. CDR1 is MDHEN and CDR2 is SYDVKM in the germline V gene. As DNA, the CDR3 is TGTGCCAGCAGTTGCGCCGGGGAACGAACCGGGGAGCTGTTTTTT. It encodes CASSCAGERTGELFF.

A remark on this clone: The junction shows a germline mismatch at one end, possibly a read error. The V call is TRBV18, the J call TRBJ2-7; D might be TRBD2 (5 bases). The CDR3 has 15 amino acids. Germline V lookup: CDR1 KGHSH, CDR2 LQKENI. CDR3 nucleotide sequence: TGTGCCAGCTCCCCACCAGGAGGTTCGGCCTACGAGCAGTACTTC. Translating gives CASSPPGGSAYEQYF.

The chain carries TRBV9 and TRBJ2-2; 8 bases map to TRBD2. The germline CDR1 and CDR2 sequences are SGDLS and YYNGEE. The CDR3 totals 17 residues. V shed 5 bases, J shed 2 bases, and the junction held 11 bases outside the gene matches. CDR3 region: CASRSSIAGPNTGELFF. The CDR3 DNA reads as TGTGCCAGCAGATCCTCAATAGCGGGACCCAACACCGGGGAGCTGTTTTTT.

DNA of the CDR3: TGTGCCAGCAGCTTAAGCGTTCGGGAGGGAGATGAAAAACTGTTTTTT. It encodes CASSLSVREGDEKLFF. The chain recombines TRBV7-9 with TRBJ1-4; D gene unclear. The germline V and J ends were trimmed by 2 bases and 6 bases, with 16 bases remaining between them. The CDR3 runs to 16 residues. Germline CDR1 SEHNR, CDR2 FQNEAQ (reference sequence).

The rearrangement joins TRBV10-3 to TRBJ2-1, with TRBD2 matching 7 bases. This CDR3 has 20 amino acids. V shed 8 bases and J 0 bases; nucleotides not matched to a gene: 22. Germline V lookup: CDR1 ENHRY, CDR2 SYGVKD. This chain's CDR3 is CAIWEGGSSGYPSSYNEQFF. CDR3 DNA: TGTGCCATCTGGGAAGGAGGGAGTAGCGGGTACCCCAGCTCCTACAATGAGCAGTTCTTC.

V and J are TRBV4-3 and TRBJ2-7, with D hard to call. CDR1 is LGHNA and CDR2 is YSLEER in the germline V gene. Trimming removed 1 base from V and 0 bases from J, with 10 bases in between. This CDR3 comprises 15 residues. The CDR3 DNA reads TGCGCCAGCAGCCAAGTTTGGGAAGCCTCCTACGAGCAGTACTTC. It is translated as CASSQVWEASYEQYF.

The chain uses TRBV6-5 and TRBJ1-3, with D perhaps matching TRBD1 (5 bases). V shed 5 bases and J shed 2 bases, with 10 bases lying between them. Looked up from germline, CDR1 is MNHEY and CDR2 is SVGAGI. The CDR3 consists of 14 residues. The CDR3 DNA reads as TGTGCCAGCAGTCCCGGGACCGCTGGAAACACCATATATTTT. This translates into CASSPGTAGNTIYF.

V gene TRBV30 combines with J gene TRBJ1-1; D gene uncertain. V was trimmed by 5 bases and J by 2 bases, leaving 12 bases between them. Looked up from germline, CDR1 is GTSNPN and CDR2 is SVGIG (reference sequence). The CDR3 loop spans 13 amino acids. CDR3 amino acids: CAWGGDSNTEAFF. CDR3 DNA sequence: TGTGCCTGGGGCGGGGATTCTAACACTGAAGCTTTCTTT.

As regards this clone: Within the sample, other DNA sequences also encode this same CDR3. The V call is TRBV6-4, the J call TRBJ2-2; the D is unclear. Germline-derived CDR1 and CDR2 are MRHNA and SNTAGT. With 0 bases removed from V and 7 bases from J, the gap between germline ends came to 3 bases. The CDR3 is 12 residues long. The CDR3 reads CASSDSLGELFF. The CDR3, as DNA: TGTGCCAGCAGTGACTCACTCGGGGAGCTGTTTTTT.